This is a list of T cell receptor beta chains from one sample in a study of shared clonotypes between healthy human individuals. Measured with immunoSEQ multiplex PCR; TCRdb has only the in-frame clones, and not every one. Among approximately 840,000 clones, 90% to 98% were seen once, and the ten largest hold less than 0.25%. Material for sequencing was naive CD8+ T cells sorted from blood. The source is a man aged 25-45 years in good health. Each CDR3 is given with its conserved first and last residue. D genes are given only for firm matches. Expanded clones get a size class; other rows say once, few or many, or leave the size out.

j_call | v_call | clone_size | d_call | cdr3_nt | cdr3_aa
TRBJ1-2 | TRBV9 | . | . | TGTGCCAGCAGCACCCTATCCGAGGGCTACACCTTC | CASSTLSEGYTF
TRBJ2-3 | TRBV21-1 | . | . | TGTGCCAGCAGCGAAAGAGGGGAGACAGGGGGAATCGTGAGTACAGATACGCAGTATTTT | CASSERGETGGIVSTDTQYF
TRBJ2-1 | TRBV5-6 | . | . | TGTGCCAGCAGCCGTGGGGACTACAATGAGCAGTTCTTC | CASSRGDYNEQFF
TRBJ1-1 | TRBV6-5 | . | . | TGTGCCAGCAGTTACGGGAGGACGAACACTGAAGCTTTCTTT | CASSYGRTNTEAFF
TRBJ1-3 | TRBV10-2 | . | . | TGCGCCAGCAGGGATGCACTCTCTGGAAACACCATATATTTT | CASRDALSGNTIYF
TRBJ2-1 | TRBV6-5 | . | TRBD2 | TGTGCCAGCAGTGGCAGCGGGGGGGAGCAGTTCTTC | CASSGSGGEQFF
TRBJ1-5 | TRBV7-2 | . | . | TGTGCCAGCACCCAAGGGTGGGTACGGGGCGGATATAGCAATCAGCCCCAGCATTTT | CASTQGWVRGGYSNQPQHF
TRBJ2-2 | TRBV11-2 | . | . | TGTGCCAGCAGCTTATGGGTGGCTACCGGGGAGCTGTTTTTT | CASSLWVATGELFF
TRBJ2-1 | TRBV4-1 | . | . | TGCGCCAGCAGCCAAGAATGGCATACCCGCTACAATGAGCAGTTCTTC | CASSQEWHTRYNEQFF
TRBJ1-5 | TRBV4-1 | . | . | TGCGCCAGCAGCCAAGATGGGGAGTCGGGACAGCCCCAGCATTTT | CASSQDGESGQPQHF
TRBJ1-2 | TRBV7-2 | once | TRBD1 | TGTGCACGACTTAGGGGACAGGGACAATCTAACTATGGCTACACCTTC | CARLRGQGQSNYGYTF
TRBJ2-7 | TRBV13 | once | . | TGTGCCAGCAGTCCGGGGGGCGCAGGGAGGTCCTACGAGCAGTACTTC | CASSPGGAGRSYEQYF
TRBJ1-4 | TRBV7-9 | . | TRBD1 | TGTGCCAGCAGTCAAACCCACACAGGGGACGAAAAACTGTTTTTT | CASSQTHTGDEKLFF
TRBJ2-3 | TRBV29-1 | . | TRBD2 | TGCAGCGACGAGGGGGCGCTAGCGGGAGAGGGGAATACGCAGTATTTT | CSDEGALAGEGNTQYF
TRBJ2-1 | TRBV7-9 | . | TRBD2 | TGTGCCAGCAGCTTTGGGACTAGCGATTACAATGAGCAGTTCTTC | CASSFGTSDYNEQFF